This T cell receptor (beta chain) was obtained from a study of T cell responses to AZD1222 COVID-19 vaccine (dated by TCRdb to the early 2020s). Study-level background: AZD1222 recipients with second doses at about 4 weeks or about 12 weeks were pooled, because spike-specific TCR depth and breadth did not differ between schedules. TCR sequencing covered roughly 230 trial participants: approximately 200 given two doses of AZD1222 and about 26 given two doses of MenACWY control vaccine. Trial participants were enrolled by age into subgroups of 18-55, 56-69 and 70-plus years, and around 150, 28 and 57 TCR-sequenced participants, respectively, were included in these subgroups.

Read against the paper, the sample's time point label means: baseline before first vaccination. Vaccinee samples came from UK trials COV001 and COV002, including a single-blind randomized controlled phase 2/3 trial of AZD1222 (ChAdOx1 nCoV-19) in healthy adults. For TCRbeta chain sequencing, PBMC samples from trial participants were taken at day 0 and at day 28 after the second dose. Worth noting for this clone: Its antigen is unknown. The record has no base qualities; no much larger clone is one base away.

The full study reports these points: Vaccine-associated CD4 TCRs spanned the whole spike protein, with dominant responses in regions 160-218 and 743-854. Conclusions about previously exposed vaccinees are limited, since just 5 to 7 AZD1222 recipients were seropositive for SARS-CoV-2 at baseline. Participants were mostly white British and included more females than males, and it was suggested by the authors that clonal diversity may have been underestimated. Because no day 14 peak-response samples were available, the repertoires could be characterized only after the peak T cell response. In the small 56-69-year group, the increase in depth fell short of significance, most likely because of low power. Epitopes outside the regions mutated in the B.1.351 and B.1.1.7 variants were reportedly recognized by nearly half of the unique spike-specific TCRs. After two AZD1222 doses, both the breadth and the depth of spike-specific TCRs were significantly higher than at day 0 and than in MenACWY recipients.

CDR1 and CDR2 were assigned from the germline V gene as LGHNT and FRNRAP. From the cysteine up to the phenylalanine, the CDR3 has a length of 11 residues. The kept DNA is CDR3 alone, 33 bases in frame from the first base. V and J lose 6 bases and 6 bases, and a span of 9 bases separates them. The CDR3 regions of human TCRbeta chains were subjected to immunosequencing. From the authors' description of their analysis: TCRs in the repertoires were matched against a reference library of SARS-CoV-2-specific TCRs that had been generated with the MIRA antigen-specificity platform. Breadth was defined as the fraction of unique TCRs that were SARS-CoV-2-associated. Depth was defined as the fraction of total T cells that were SARS-CoV-2-associated. Using the MIRA data, every spike-specific TCR was mapped to the spike region that the TCR reacted to and assigned to either a CD4 or a CD8 class. Log10-transformed breadth and depth values were compared by one-way ANOVA with Sidak's multiple comparisons tests. What TCRdb holds here is the immuneACCESS table cut down to in-frame rearrangements. Part of the clones is not present; checked against another copy, under half of the missing clones reflect an unresolved V gene, and the others are unexplained. Clone size and V and J calls were adopted from that table, with D and trimming inferred from the DNA. The sample includes tens of thousands of clones, with roughly 84% observed a single time. The ten biggest clones cover 10% to 15% of the sample.

The chain uses TRBV12-5 and TRBJ2-7; the D gene identity is not certain. This sample comprised peripheral blood, obtained on day 0 of AZD1222 vaccination. This TCR derives from an adult in good health. The nucleotide sequence is TGTGCTAGTGGCCGCGCTCGCGAGCAGTACTTC. This is translated as CASGRAREQYF.